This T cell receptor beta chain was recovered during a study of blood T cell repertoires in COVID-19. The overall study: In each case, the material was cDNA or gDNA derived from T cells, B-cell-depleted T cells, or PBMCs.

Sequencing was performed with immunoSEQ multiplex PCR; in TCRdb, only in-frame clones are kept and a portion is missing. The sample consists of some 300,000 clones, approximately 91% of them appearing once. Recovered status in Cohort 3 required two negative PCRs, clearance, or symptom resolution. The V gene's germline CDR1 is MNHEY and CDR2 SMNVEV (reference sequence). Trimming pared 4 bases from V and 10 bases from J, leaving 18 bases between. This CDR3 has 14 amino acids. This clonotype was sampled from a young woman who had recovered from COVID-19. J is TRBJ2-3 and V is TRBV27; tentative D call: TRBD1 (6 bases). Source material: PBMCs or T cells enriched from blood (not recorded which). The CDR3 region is CASSYSSRDTPQYF. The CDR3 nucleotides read TGTGCCAGCAGTTATTCCTCCCGGGACACGCCGCAGTATTTT.